One and the same sample provided the 4 T cell receptor beta chains below, sequenced in a study of graft-versus-host responses after intestinal transplantation. For these receptors, no antigen is known. Clones were sequenced by immunoSEQ multiplex PCR, and TCRdb holds only the in-frame ones, with some missing. The sample holds roughly 100,000 clones; 80% to 95% are singletons and the top ten take under 1.5%. Sample: unstimulated CD8+ T cells sorted from spleen or lymph node cells, taken before intestinal transplant. All receptors derive from a human donor who received an intestinal transplant.

The V call is TRBV7-8, the J call TRBJ1-2, with D tentatively TRBD1 (5 bases). CDR1 SGHVS and CDR2 FQNEAQ come from the germline V gene. V was clipped by 1 base and J by 8 bases, with 20 bases between them. The CDR3 is 16 amino acids. CDR3 region: CASSLGIGDPPGGYTF. CDR3 DNA sequence: TGTGCCAGCAGCTTAGGCATTGGGGACCCGCCGGGGGGCTACACCTTC.

There are a few counts of this clone. The V call is TRBV19, the J call TRBJ2-7; maybe TRBD1 (6 bases). Germline CDR1 LNHDA, CDR2 SQIVND (reference sequence). There are 13 residues in the CDR3. V gave up 1 base and J gave up 3 bases, with 7 bases separating them. CDR3 protein: CASSIVQGYEQYF. CDR3 sequence (DNA): TGTGCCAGTAGTATAGTACAGGGCTACGAGCAGTACTTC.

This chain links TRBV7-9 with TRBJ1-2; D gene ambiguous. In germline, CDR1 is SEHNR, CDR2 FQNEAQ (reference sequence). There are 15 residues in the CDR3. V shed 1 base and J shed 0 bases, with 9 bases lying between them. Written as DNA, the CDR3 is TGTGCCAGCAGCTTAGGTAAAGACACTAACTATGGCTACACCTTC. This codes for CASSLGKDTNYGYTF. The whole variable domain, remainder taken from reference TRBV7-9 and TRBJ1-2, is DTGVSQNPRHKITKRGQNVTFRCDPISEHNRLYWYRQTLGQGPEFLTYFQNEAQLEKSRLLSDRFSAERPKGSFSTLEIQRTEQGDSAMYLCASSLGKDTNYGYTFGSGTRLTVV.

This chain connects TRBV7-8 to TRBJ2-7, with D perhaps matching TRBD1 or TRBD2 (6 bases each). V shed 1 base and J shed 3 bases, with 19 bases lying between them. CDR1 and CDR2 (germline): SGHVS, FQNEAQ. CDR3 length equals 17 residues. CDR3 sequence: CASSLGVPGAPYYEQYF. The DNA for the CDR3 is TGTGCCAGCAGCTTAGGGGTACCGGGGGCCCCATACTACGAGCAGTACTTC.